Listed here are 26 T cell receptor beta chains from one sample, sequenced in a study of shared clonotypes between healthy human individuals. Clones were read by immunoSEQ multiplex PCR, and TCRdb kept only the in-frame ones, dropping some. The sample lists about 750,000 clones, 92% occurring once. Naive CD8 isolation took CD45RO-negative cells positively selected for CCR7 and excluded terminally differentiated effector memory CD45RA+ cells. The source material was naive CD8+ T cells sorted from blood. These receptors originate from a man aged 25-40 years in good health.

The V gene is TRBV5-1, the J gene TRBJ1-1; TRBD1 aligns across 8 bases. Per germline, CDR1 SGHRS and CDR2 YFSETQ. The CDR3 has 12 residues. Trimming cost V 7 bases and J 7 bases; bases outside gene matches: 6. CDR3 loop: CASLSDRGEAFF. Written as DNA, the CDR3 is TGCGCCAGCCTTTCCGACAGGGGTGAAGCTTTCTTT.

The genes are TRBV4-2 and TRBJ2-3; 11 nucleotides agree with TRBD2. Germline loops: CDR1 LGHNA, CDR2 YNFKEQ. This CDR3 contains 18 residues. The V and J ends lost 4 bases and 3 bases, in that order; junction bases with no gene match: 12. The chain's CDR3 is CASSPTDAGLAGTDTQYF. In DNA, the CDR3 is TGTGCCAGCAGCCCGACTGACGCCGGACTAGCGGGTACAGATACGCAGTATTTT.

This CDR3 is CASRLQRWTEAFF. The CDR3 nucleotides read TGCGCCAGCCGTTTGCAGCGGTGGACTGAAGCTTTCTTT. The chain has TRBV10-2 and TRBJ1-1, with unresolved D. Per the germline V gene, CDR1 is WSHSY and CDR2 is SAAADI. The length of the CDR3 is 13 residues. Deletions cut 8 bases from V and 5 bases from J, with 15 bases between.

The CDR3 protein is CASSFPSGSDTQYF. The CDR3 coding sequence is TGTGCCAGCAGTTTCCCCTCAGGGTCAGATACGCAGTATTTT. This chain connects TRBV6-5 to TRBJ2-3; possible D gene TRBD1, 5 bases. The CDR3 extends over 14 amino acids. With 4 bases removed from V and 4 bases from J, the gap between germline ends came to 12 bases. The germline CDR1 and CDR2 sequences are MNHEY and SVGAGI.

This clone is a singleton in its sample. The rearrangement uses TRBV9 and TRBJ2-7, with D perhaps TRBD2 (6 bases). This CDR3 comprises 14 residues. CDR1 and CDR2 (germline): SGDLS, YYNGEE. The ends were cut back, 7 bases at V and 2 bases at J, with 16 bases in the middle. The DNA for the CDR3 is TGTGCCAGCGGCTCCCGGGACTCCACCTACGAGCAGTACTTC. This gives the protein CASGSRDSTYEQYF.

In its sample, this clone was seen once. V gene TRBV6-5 combines with J gene TRBJ2-1; 8 bases line up with TRBD2. CDR1 and CDR2 (germline): MNHEY, SVGAGI. Germline trimming cut 2 bases from V and 5 bases from J; bases unmatched to any gene: 8. This CDR3 spans 16 amino acids. The CDR3: CASSYRPGGPHNEQFF. CDR3 sequence (DNA): TGTGCCAGCAGTTACAGGCCGGGAGGGCCCCACAATGAGCAGTTCTTC.

The J gene is TRBJ1-2, the V gene TRBV6-5, with TRBD1 identical over 7 bases. Germline V gene data show CDR1 as MNHEY and CDR2 as SVGAGI. The CDR3 length is 14 residues. Trimming cost V 2 bases and J 6 bases; bases outside gene matches: 6. For the CDR3, the DNA is TGTGCCAGCAGTTACGGACAGGATCGGGATGGCTACACCTTC. Translating gives CASSYGQDRDGYTF.

V is TRBV6-5 and J is TRBJ2-7; D unresolved. V was trimmed by 6 bases and J by 2 bases, leaving 14 bases between them. Germline V CDR1 and CDR2: MNHEY, SVGAGI. The CDR3 length is 14 residues. CDR3 nucleotides: TGTGCCAGCAGGCCCCCGGAGAGCCCCTACGAGCAGTACTTC. It translates to CASRPPESPYEQYF.

V is TRBV27 and J is TRBJ1-3; D ambiguous. Germline CDR1 reads MNHEY; CDR2 reads SMNVEV (reference sequence). Trimming removed 4 bases from V and 0 bases from J, with 10 bases in between. The CDR3 length is 15 residues. For the CDR3, the DNA is TGTGCCAGCAGTTGGGGTCCCACCTCTGGAAACACCATATATTTT. Translating gives CASSWGPTSGNTIYF.

DNA of the CDR3: TGTGCCAGCAGTTCGGGGCAGGGCGGAAACATTCAGTACTTC. Encoded protein: CASSSGQGGNIQYF. The chain uses TRBV9 and TRBJ2-4; D may be TRBD1 or TRBD2 (5 bases each). Germline V CDR1 and CDR2: SGDLS, YYNGEE. This CDR3 spans 14 amino acids. V lost 5 bases and J 6 bases, leaving 15 bases between the germline ends.

This clone was detected once. The chain recombines TRBV27 with TRBJ1-5, with D unresolved. CDR1 is MNHEY and CDR2 is SMNVEV in the germline V gene (reference sequence). The V gene lost 8 bases and the J gene lost 2 bases, with 7 bases spanning the gap. CDR3 length: 12 residues. The CDR3 sequence is CASGRGNQPQHF. As DNA, the CDR3 is TGTGCCAGCGGTCGAGGCAATCAGCCCCAGCATTTT.

The chain employs TRBV4-3 and TRBJ2-1; the match to TRBD1 covers 7 bases. The V and J ends lost 3 bases and 0 bases, in that order; junction bases with no gene match: 8. Germline-derived CDR1 and CDR2 are LGHNA and YSLEER. This CDR3 contains 17 residues. CDR3 amino acids: CASSQGFDRVSYNEQFF. The DNA for the CDR3 is TGCGCCAGCAGCCAGGGATTCGACAGGGTCTCCTACAATGAGCAGTTCTTC.

This clone has only a few counts. The chain is built from TRBV21-1 and TRBJ1-5; TRBD1, the table's D call, lacks a check against the DNA. TRBV21-1 is flagged as a pseudogene. The CDR3 contains 13 residues. The CDR3 DNA is TGTGCCAGCAGCAAATGGGGGCCTAAGCCCCAGCATTTT. This sequence encodes CASSKWGPKPQHF.

This clone was seen once. The chain joins TRBV10-2 to TRBJ2-5; 12 positions match TRBD2. With 6 bases clipped from V and 4 bases from J, the junction kept 6 bases outside the gene matches. The CDR3 loop spans 15 amino acids. CDR1 and CDR2 from the germline V gene are WSHSY and SAAADI. CDR3 loop: CASSGLAGTGETQYF. CDR3 DNA: TGCGCCAGCAGCGGACTAGCGGGAACTGGAGAGACCCAGTACTTC.

This rearrangement joins TRBV2 to TRBJ2-1; D tentatively fits TRBD1 or TRBD2 (6 bases each). This CDR3 is 15 amino acids long. Germline V gene lookup returns CDR1 SNHLY and CDR2 FYNNEI. V lost 6 bases, J lost 2 bases, and 14 bases lay in between. CDR3 in amino acids: CASRKGDLTYNEQFF. CDR3 bases: TGTGCCAGCAGGAAGGGGGACTTAACCTACAATGAGCAGTTCTTC.

The chain recombines TRBV18 with TRBJ2-7; D not certain. The germline CDR1 and CDR2 sequences are KGHSH and LQKENI. V was cut by 3 bases and J by 1 base, with 22 bases left in between. There are 18 residues in the CDR3. The CDR3 reads CASSPPRVDTLGSYEQYF. The CDR3 coding sequence is TGTGCCAGCTCACCCCCCCGGGTAGACACCCTCGGGTCCTACGAGCAGTACTTC.

This chain connects TRBV11-2 to TRBJ2-7; maybe TRBD1 (6 bases). This CDR3 comprises 15 residues. Trimming removed 6 bases from V and 0 bases from J, with 15 bases in between. Germline V gene data show CDR1 as SGHAT and CDR2 as FQNNGV. The CDR3 here is CASREDRNYSYEQYF. The CDR3 DNA sequence: TGTGCCAGCAGAGAGGACAGAAACTACTCCTACGAGCAGTACTTC. Full variable domain (missing parts from reference TRBV11-2 and TRBJ2-7): EAGVAQSPRYKIIEKRQSVAFWCNPISGHATLYWYQQILGQGPKLLIQFQNNGVVDDSQLPKDRFSAERLKGVDSTLKIQPAKLEDSAVYLCASREDRNYSYEQYFGPGTRLTVT.

V is TRBV11-3 and J is TRBJ2-1, with D unclear. Trimming took off 4 bases at V and 10 bases at J, with 11 bases between the two ends. CDR1 is SGHNT and CDR2 is YENEEA in the germline V gene. The CDR3 has 12 amino acids. CDR3 sequence (DNA): TGTGCCAGCAGCTACGTCTTAGGGGAGCAGTTCTTC. This codes for CASSYVLGEQFF.

The V call is TRBV7-9, the J call TRBJ2-7; tentatively, D is TRBD1 (6 bases). Germline V CDR1 and CDR2: SEHNR, FQNEAQ (reference sequence). Trimming removed 6 bases from V and 6 bases from J, with 12 bases in between. The CDR3 has 12 residues. The CDR3 sequence: CASRSQGFEQYF. In nucleotides, the CDR3 is TGTGCCAGCAGATCACAGGGTTTCGAGCAGTACTTC.

This chain connects TRBV4-1 to TRBJ2-3, with TRBD2 matching over 7 bases. The CDR3 covers 14 residues. The germline V gene has CDR1 MGHRA and CDR2 YSYEKL. Trimming removed 2 bases from V and 1 base from J; junction bases left unmatched: 0. CDR3 in amino acids: CASSQRGGTDTQYF. The CDR3 bases are TGCGCCAGCAGCCAACGGGGGGGCACAGATACGCAGTATTTT.

Here the CDR3 reads CASSFLAGGSYEQYF. The CDR3 DNA sequence: TGTGCCAGCAGCTTTCTAGCGGGAGGAAGCTACGAGCAGTACTTC. V is TRBV6-5 and J is TRBJ2-7; 11 bases are shared with TRBD2. Looked up from germline, CDR1 is MNHEY and CDR2 is SVGAGI. The CDR3 length is 15 residues. Trimming at V came to 6 bases and at J to 3 bases, leaving 7 bases not matched to a gene.

The chain uses TRBV7-9 and TRBJ1-4; 7 bases fit TRBD1. V lost 6 bases, J lost 12 bases, and 7 bases stayed unmatched. Germline V gene lookup returns CDR1 SEHNR and CDR2 FQNEAQ (reference sequence). The CDR3 contains 12 residues. Written as DNA, the CDR3 is TGTGCCAGCAGGCTGACAGGGAGCGAACTGTTTTTT. This codes for CASRLTGSELFF.

The chain combines TRBV28 with TRBJ2-1; the match to TRBD2 covers 7 bases. The germline V gene has CDR1 MDHEN and CDR2 SYDVKM. Losses at the gene ends were 8 bases for V and 4 bases for J; bases not matched to a gene: 8. This CDR3 spans 14 amino acids. The CDR3, as DNA: TGTGCCAGCGGTCTAGCGGCCGGGTACAATGAGCAGTTCTTC. Translating gives CASGLAAGYNEQFF.

Only one count was recorded for this clone. The chain uses TRBV28 and TRBJ2-7, with a tentative D call TRBD1 (6 bases). V was cut by 6 bases and J by 4 bases, with 22 bases left in between. CDR3 length: 16 amino acids. CDR1 and CDR2 from the germline V gene are MDHEN and SYDVKM. CDR3 in DNA: TGTGCCAGCAGAGACTATATAGGACAGAATTCTTACGAGCAGTACTTC. Translating gives CASRDYIGQNSYEQYF.

This sequence joins TRBV7-9 and TRBJ1-1, with 7 bases fitting TRBD1. The CDR3 totals 13 residues. Trimming at V came to 6 bases and at J to 1 base, leaving 2 bases not matched to a gene. Germline CDR1 and CDR2: SEHNR and FQNEAQ (reference sequence). The CDR3 nucleotides read TGTGCCAGCAGACAGGGGTCGAACACTGAAGCTTTCTTT. Its protein is CASRQGSNTEAFF.

This clone appeared a single time. The chain employs TRBV2 and TRBJ1-1; D ambiguous. V was trimmed by 8 bases and J by 4 bases, leaving 8 bases between them. The length of the CDR3 is 11 residues. CDR1 and CDR2 (germline): SNHLY, FYNNEI. The CDR3 DNA reads as TGTGCCAGCGGAGTCGGCACTGAAGCTTTCTTT. This sequence encodes CASGVGTEAFF.